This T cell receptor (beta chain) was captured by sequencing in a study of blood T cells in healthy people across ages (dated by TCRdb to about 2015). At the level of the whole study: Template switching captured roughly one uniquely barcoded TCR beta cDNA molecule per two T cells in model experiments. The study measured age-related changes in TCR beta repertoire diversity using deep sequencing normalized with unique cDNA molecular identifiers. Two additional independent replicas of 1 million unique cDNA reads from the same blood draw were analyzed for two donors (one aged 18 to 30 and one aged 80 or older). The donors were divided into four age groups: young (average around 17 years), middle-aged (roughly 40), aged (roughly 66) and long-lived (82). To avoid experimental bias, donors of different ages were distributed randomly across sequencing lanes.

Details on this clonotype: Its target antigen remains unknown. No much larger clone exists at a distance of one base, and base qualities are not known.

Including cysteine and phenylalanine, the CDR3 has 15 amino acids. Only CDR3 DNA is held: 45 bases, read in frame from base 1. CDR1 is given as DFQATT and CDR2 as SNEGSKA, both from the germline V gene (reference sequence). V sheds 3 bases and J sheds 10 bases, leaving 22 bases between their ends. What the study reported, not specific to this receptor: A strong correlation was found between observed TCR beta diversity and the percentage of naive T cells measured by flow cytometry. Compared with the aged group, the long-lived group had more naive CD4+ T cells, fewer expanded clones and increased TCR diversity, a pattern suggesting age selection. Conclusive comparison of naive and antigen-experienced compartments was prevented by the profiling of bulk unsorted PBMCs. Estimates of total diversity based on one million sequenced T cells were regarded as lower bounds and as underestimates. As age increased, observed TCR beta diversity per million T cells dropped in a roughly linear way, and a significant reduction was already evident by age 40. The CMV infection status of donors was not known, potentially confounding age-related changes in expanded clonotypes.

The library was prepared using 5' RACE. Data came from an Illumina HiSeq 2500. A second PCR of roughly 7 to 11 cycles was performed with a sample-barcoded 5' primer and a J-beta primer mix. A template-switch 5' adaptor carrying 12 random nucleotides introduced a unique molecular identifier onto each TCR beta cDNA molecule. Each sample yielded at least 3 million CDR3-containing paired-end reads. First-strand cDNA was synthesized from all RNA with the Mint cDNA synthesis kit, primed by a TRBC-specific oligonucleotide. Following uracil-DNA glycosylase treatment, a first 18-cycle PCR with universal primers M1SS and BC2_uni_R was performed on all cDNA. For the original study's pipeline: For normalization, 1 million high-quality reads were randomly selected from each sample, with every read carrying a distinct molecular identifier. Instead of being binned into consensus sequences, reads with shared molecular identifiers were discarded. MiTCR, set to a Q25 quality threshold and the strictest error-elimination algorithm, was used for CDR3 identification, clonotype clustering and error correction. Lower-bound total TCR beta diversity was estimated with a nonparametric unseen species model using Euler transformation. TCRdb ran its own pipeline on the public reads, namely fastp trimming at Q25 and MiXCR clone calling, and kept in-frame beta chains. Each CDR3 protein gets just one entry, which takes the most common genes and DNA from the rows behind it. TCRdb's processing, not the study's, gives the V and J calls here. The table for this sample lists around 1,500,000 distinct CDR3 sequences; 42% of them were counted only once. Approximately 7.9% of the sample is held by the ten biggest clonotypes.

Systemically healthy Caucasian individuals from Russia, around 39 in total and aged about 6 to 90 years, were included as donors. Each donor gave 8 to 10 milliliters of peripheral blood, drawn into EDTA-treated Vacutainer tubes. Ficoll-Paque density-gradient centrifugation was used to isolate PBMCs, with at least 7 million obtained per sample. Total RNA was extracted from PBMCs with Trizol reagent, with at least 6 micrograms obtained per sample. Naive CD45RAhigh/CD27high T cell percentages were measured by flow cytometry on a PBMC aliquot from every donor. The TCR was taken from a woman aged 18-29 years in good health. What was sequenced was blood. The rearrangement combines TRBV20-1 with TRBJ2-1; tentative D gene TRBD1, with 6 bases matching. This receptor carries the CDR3 CSASPRQDPSYEQFF. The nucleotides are TGCAGTGCTAGTCCTAGACAGGACCCATCTTACGAGCAGTTCTTC.